The rows below give T cell receptor beta chains drawn from one sample of a study of T cell repertoires in cytomegalovirus infection. Using its own MiXCR run on the reads, TCRdb lists one record per CDR3 protein. The repertoire has roughly 600,000 distinct CDR3 sequences, around 24% of them found once; the top ten carry roughly 8%. Sequenced sample: CD8+ T cells from PBMCs. These receptors were taken from a human donor in good health (CMV status not recorded). Some clones in this sample may be carry-over from other donors' samples. Each CDR3 is given with its conserved first and last residue. The order of the fields is J gene, V gene, CDR3 protein.

J gene: TRBJ2-7; V gene: TRBV15; CDR3 protein: CATSSADSFYEQYF
J gene: TRBJ2-1; V gene: TRBV2; CDR3 protein: CASPSSNSYNEQFF
J gene: TRBJ2-5; V gene: TRBV12-3/TRBV12-4; CDR3 protein: CASSFALGETQYF
J gene: TRBJ2-1; V gene: TRBV7-9; CDR3 protein: CASSLGTELFF
J gene: TRBJ2-1; V gene: TRBV6-5; CDR3 protein: CASSRDRGSGSYNEQFF
J gene: TRBJ2-3; V gene: TRBV5-1; CDR3 protein: CASKLSGRGTDTQYF
J gene: TRBJ2-3; V gene: TRBV20-1; CDR3 protein: CSARDLGRGNSDTQYF
J gene: TRBJ2-3; V gene: TRBV5-8; CDR3 protein: CASSSRDRVFRPYPDTQYF
J gene: TRBJ1-1; V gene: TRBV7-2; CDR3 protein: CASTWRGQGAEAFF
J gene: TRBJ1-1; V gene: TRBV29-1; CDR3 protein: CSVGGQGLNTEAFF
J gene: TRBJ2-1; V gene: TRBV2; CDR3 protein: CASSDPDLAGGNNEQFF
J gene: TRBJ2-6; V gene: TRBV7-8; CDR3 protein: CATTTGGETGANVLTF
J gene: TRBJ2-1; V gene: TRBV6-6; CDR3 protein: CASSPTGGADEQFF
J gene: TRBJ1-1; V gene: TRBV28; CDR3 protein: CASSPLRPEAFF
J gene: TRBJ1-2; V gene: TRBV10-3; CDR3 protein: CAIRETVYGYTF
J gene: TRBJ2-1; V gene: TRBV7-8; CDR3 protein: CASSLELGESSYNEQFF
J gene: TRBJ1-1; V gene: TRBV19; CDR3 protein: CASSIASPNTEAFF
J gene: TRBJ1-6; V gene: TRBV7-2; CDR3 protein: CASSLGPPVHF
J gene: TRBJ2-7; V gene: TRBV7-9; CDR3 protein: CASSLGGDRFNYEQYF
J gene: TRBJ1-1; V gene: TRBV6-5; CDR3 protein: CASSGQSPPMNTEAFF
J gene: TRBJ1-3; V gene: TRBV7-9; CDR3 protein: CASSNRGAAFGNTIYF
J gene: TRBJ2-3; V gene: TRBV5-8; CDR3 protein: CASSRRTSTDTQYF
J gene: TRBJ2-6; V gene: TRBV10-3; CDR3 protein: CAISETGQATGANVLTF
J gene: TRBJ2-1; V gene: TRBV10-3; CDR3 protein: CAISESGTDTYNEQFF